The 9 T cell receptor beta chains listed next were all sequenced from one sample in a study of blood T cells in healthy people across ages. The second PCR ran about 6 to 11 cycles with a sample-barcoded 5' primer and J-beta primers. TCRdb re-analysed the 5' RACE reads in MiXCR, keeping a single row per CDR3 protein. The table records fewer than 2,000,000 distinct CDR3 sequences, almost 35% of them present only once. The sample was blood. All receptors come from a woman aged 30 to 39 in good health.

This chain connects TRBV18 to TRBJ2-1; D unresolved. The germline V gene has CDR1 KGHSH and CDR2 LQKENI. Trimming removed 0 bases from V and 0 bases from J, with 9 bases in between. The CDR3 runs 16 residues. The CDR3 is CASSPPSWSSYNEQFF. In nucleotides, the CDR3 is TGTGCCAGCTCACCACCTAGCTGGAGCTCCTACAATGAGCAGTTCTTC.

Comments on this clonotype: Since a much larger clone is just one base distant, this may be a read error. This sequence joins TRBV28 and TRBJ2-5; 12 nucleotides agree with TRBD1. The assigned J gene may be wrong: the sequence end matches TRBJ2-7 better. The V gene's germline CDR1 is MDHEN and CDR2 SYDVKM. CDR3 length equals 14 residues. DNA for the CDR3: TGTGCCAGCACCGGGACAGGGGGCAGCTGCGAGCAGTACTTC. As protein: CASTGTGGSCEQYF.

The J gene is TRBJ2-5, the V gene TRBV5-5; tentatively, D is TRBD1 (5 bases). CDR3 size: 16 residues. V was pared by 4 bases and J by 1 base, with 17 bases between. The germline V gene encodes CDR1 SGHKS and CDR2 YYEKEE (reference sequence). The CDR3 DNA is TGTGCCAGCAGCGCGGAGCTCGTTAGGGGCCAAGAGACCCAGTACTTC. Translation: CASSAELVRGQETQYF.

This clonotype was observed many times. The chain employs TRBV20-1 and TRBJ2-1; 7 bases agree with TRBD1. Germline CDR1 is DFQATT and CDR2 is SNEGSKA (reference sequence). The CDR3 totals 15 residues. J gave up 2 bases and V 1 base, and 5 bases lay outside the gene matches. The CDR3 DNA is TGCAGTGCTAGAGCACGGGACAGAACCTACAATGAGCAGTTCTTC. This encodes CSARARDRTYNEQFF.

This clonotype was detected a few times. The CDR3 sequence: CASSQTRGQGDAFF. CDR3 sequence (DNA): TGTGCCAGCAGCCAAACCCGGGGGCAGGGGGATGCTTTCTTT. The chain links TRBV3-1 to TRBJ1-1, with 7 bases fitting TRBD1. The V and J ends lost 2 bases and 11 bases, in that order; junction bases with no gene match: 11. Germline V gene data show CDR1 as LGHDT and CDR2 as YNNKEL (reference sequence). CDR3 size: 14 residues.

This clonotype was observed many times. The chain links TRBV29-1 to TRBJ2-6; no definite D call. V was clipped by 3 bases and J by 4 bases, with 7 bases between them. Germline V gene sequence: CDR1 SQVTM, CDR2 ANQGSEA. CDR3 length equals 13 residues. CDR3 sequence: CSVEGLGANVLTF. The CDR3 DNA follows: TGCAGCGTTGAGGGTCTCGGGGCCAACGTCCTGACTTTC.

The chain joins TRBV28 to TRBJ2-2; 9 nucleotides align to TRBD2. The V gene end was trimmed by 4 bases and the J gene end by 5 bases; junction bases not matched to a gene: 5. The germline V gene has CDR1 MDHEN and CDR2 SYDVKM. The CDR3 is 15 amino acids. CDR3 loop: CASSSPLAGTGELFF. CDR3 DNA: TGTGCCAGCAGTTCTCCTCTAGCGGGAACCGGGGAGCTGTTTTTT. Complete variable domain (other parts from reference TRBV28 and TRBJ2-2): DVKVTQSSRYLVKRTGEKVFLECVQDMDHENMFWYRQDPGLGLRLIYFSYDVKMKEKGDIPEGYSVSREKKERFSLILESASTNQTSMYLCASSSPLAGTGELFFGEGSRLTVL.

This clonotype was detected only a few times. The chain recombines TRBV18 with TRBJ2-1; TRBD2 matches 10 bases. Germline CDR1 reads KGHSH; CDR2 reads LQKENI. Losses at the gene ends were 3 bases for V and 7 bases for J; bases not matched to a gene: 9. The CDR3 loop spans 16 amino acids. The CDR3 protein is CASSPLASGGVNEQFF. The CDR3 DNA is TGTGCCAGCTCACCTTTGGCTAGCGGGGGTGTTAATGAGCAGTTCTTC.

This clonotype was counted many times. The CDR3 protein is CASSQPLRGGLNTEAFF. The CDR3, as DNA: TGCGCCAGCAGCCAACCCTTGAGGGGGGGCCTGAACACTGAAGCTTTCTTT. V and J are TRBV4-1 and TRBJ1-1; D perhaps matches TRBD1 (6 bases). There are 17 residues in the CDR3. Trimming cost V 2 bases and J 0 bases, with 16 bases left between them. The germline CDR1 and CDR2 sequences are MGHRA and YSYEKL.